The 19 T cell receptor beta chains listed next were all sequenced from one sample in a study of CD8+ T cells in alopecia areata. Sorting used CD4, CD8alpha, NKG2D, NKG2ACE and other markers on pooled cutaneous lymph node cells. Following RNA extraction, reverse transcription yielded cDNA that acted as the sequencing template. Libraries were prepared by immunoSEQ multiplex PCR; TCRdb keeps only in-frame clonotypes and omits some of them. The sample was found to contain 200,000 to 300,000 clones, and every one recurs. The sequenced material came from CD4+ T cells sorted from a lymph node. The receptors here all came from a C3H/HeJ mouse with alopecia areata. This strain's MHC haplotype is H2-k.

A note on this clone: The genes are named according to mouse. The read is 4 residues too short to cover the CDR3 end, so that end is filled in from the germline J gene. The chain combines TRBV13-1 with TRBJ2-7; 8 nucleotides agree with TRBD2. Germline-derived CDR1 and CDR2 are NSHNY and SYGAGN. CDR3 length equals 16 residues. V was pared by 0 bases and J by 0 bases, with 5 bases of the junction left unmatched. CDR3 sequence: CASSDALGGYSYEQYF. The sequenced part of the CDR3 DNA is TGTGCCAGCAGTGATGCGCTGGGGGGATACTCCTAT.

As to this clone: The listed genes are named as in mouse. The observed sequence ends 4 residues before the CDR3 terminus, with the missing tail filled in from the germline J gene. The sample has other DNA sequences that encode this CDR3 too. The V call is TRBV5, the J call TRBJ2-1, with 11 positions matching TRBD2. Per germline, CDR1 LGHNA and CDR2 YNLKQL (reference sequence). J was trimmed by 4 bases and V by 0 bases; bases with no gene match: 2. This CDR3 region has 16 residues. Incomplete CDR3 DNA: TGTGCCAGCAGCCAAGATCGGGACTGGGGGTATGCT. Protein sequence: CASSQDRDWGYA. The full CDR3 protein is CASSQDRDWGYAEQFF.

This clone was detected a few times. The listed genes are named as in mouse. Coverage ceases 4 residues before the CDR3 finishes, and the germline J gene fills in the end. The rearrangement uses TRBV13-3 and TRBJ2-5, with D perhaps matching TRBD1 (7 bases). Trimming shortened V by 0 bases and J by 2 bases, and 10 bases separated the two germline ends. In germline, CDR1 is NNHDY, CDR2 SYVADS. This CDR3 contains 15 residues. The CDR3 is CASSDEGAGQDTQYF. The sequenced CDR3 bases are TGTGCCAGCAGTGATGAGGGGGCTGGCCAAGAC.

Remarks on this clone: Gene names refer to mouse genes. The sequenced fragment ends 4 residues before the CDR3 boundary, so the rest is inferred from the germline J gene. This specimen includes other DNA sequences encoding the same CDR3. The V call is TRBV19, the J call TRBJ2-2; TRBD1 agrees at 7 bases. The CDR3 spans 14 residues. CDR1 and CDR2 from the germline V gene are FNHDT and SITEND (reference sequence). V gave up 2 bases and J gave up 4 bases; unmatched junction bases: 2. CDR3 sequence reads: CASSITGVTGQLYF. The part of the CDR3 DNA that was read is TGTGCCAGCAGTATTACAGGGGTCACCGGG. Full variable domain (missing parts from reference TRBV19 and TRBJ2-2): GGIITQTPKFLIGQEGQKLTLKCQQNFNHDTMYWYRQDSGKGLRLIYYSITENDLQKGDLSEGYDASREKKSSFSLTVTSAQKNEMAVFLCASSITGVTGQLYFGEGSKLTVL.

A word on this clone: Genes and germline come from the mouse. The observed sequence ends 4 residues before the CDR3 terminus, with the missing tail filled in from the germline J gene. Other nucleotide sequences in the sample specify the same CDR3. The rearrangement links TRBV13-1 to TRBJ2-1; D is unresolved. Germline V lookup: CDR1 NSHNY, CDR2 SYGAGN. CDR3 size: 13 residues. V shed 0 bases and J shed 4 bases, with 5 bases lying between them. The CDR3 sequence: CASSDVGYAEQFF. The CDR3 DNA, read in part, is TGTGCCAGCAGTGATGTGGGTTATGCT.

This clone was detected a few times. All gene names here are mouse names. From the germline J gene comes the end of the CDR3, since the read stops 4 residues before it. This chain uses TRBV13-3 with TRBJ2-1; 9 nucleotides align to TRBD1. Germline V CDR1 and CDR2: NNHDY, SYVADS. The V and J ends lost 0 bases and 2 bases, in that order; junction bases with no gene match: 0. CDR3 size: 15 residues. The CDR3 sequence is CASSDGTGDYAEQFF. The sequenced part of the CDR3 DNA is TGTGCCAGCAGTGATGGGACAGGGGACTATGCT.

This clone was counted between two and nine times. Gene names are the mouse ones. The read terminates 4 residues before the CDR3 end, so the remaining end is supplied by the germline J gene. V gene TRBV31 combines with J gene TRBJ2-1; D might be TRBD2 (6 bases). This CDR3 spans 14 amino acids. V lost 1 base, J lost 3 bases, and 10 bases lay in between. Germline V gene sequence: CDR1 GKSSPN, CDR2 SITVG. CDR3 sequence: CAWSPTGLYAEQFF. CDR3 DNA (partial): TGTGCCTGGAGTCCGACTGGCCTCTATGCT.

About this clone itself: Gene names and germline refer to mouse. The observed sequence ends 4 residues before the CDR3 terminus, with the missing tail filled in from the germline J gene. The chain links TRBV19 to TRBJ2-4, with 9 bases matching TRBD2. V shed 4 bases, J shed 3 bases, and the junction held 3 bases outside the gene matches. The CDR3 spans 14 residues. CDR1 is FNHDT and CDR2 is SITEND in the germline V gene (reference sequence). CDR3: CASSPDWGQNTLYF. CDR3 bases read: TGTGCCAGCAGTCCCGACTGGGGGCAAAAC. Full variable domain (rest looked up from reference TRBV19 and TRBJ2-4): GGIITQTPKFLIGQEGQKLTLKCQQNFNHDTMYWYRQDSGKGLRLIYYSITENDLQKGDLSEGYDASREKKSSFSLTVTSAQKNEMAVFLCASSPDWGQNTLYFGAGTRLSVL.

This clone was seen only a few times. These gene names are mouse names. The DNA ends 4 residues before the CDR3 does, and the rest of the CDR3 is filled in from the germline J gene. The rearrangement uses TRBV5 and TRBJ1-1, with D hard to call. V was pared by 0 bases and J by 1 base, with 6 bases between. CDR1 is LGHNA and CDR2 is YNLKQL in the germline V gene (reference sequence). The CDR3 is 14 residues long. The sequenced part of the CDR3 DNA is TGTGCCAGCAGCCAAGATCACAAAAACACA. Encoded protein: CASSQDHKNT. In full, the CDR3 reads CASSQDHKNTEVFF.

The table lists this clone with a few counts. Genes here carry mouse names. The CDR3 goes on 3 residues after the read ends, and that part is filled in from the germline J gene. The chain is built from TRBV19 and TRBJ1-6; the D gene is possibly TRBD1 (5 bases). TRBJ1-6 is known as an ORF, though its function is uncertain. Trimming pared 5 bases from V and 0 bases from J, leaving 9 bases between. Germline V CDR1 and CDR2: FNHDT, SITEND (reference sequence). CDR3 length: 15 amino acids. The covered CDR3 bases are TGTGCCAGCAGGCAGGGTCATTCCTATAATTCGCCC. Translating it yields CASRQGHSYNSP. Given in full, the CDR3 is CASRQGHSYNSPLYF.

Comments on this clone: The germline and genes are mouse ones. Coverage ceases 4 residues before the CDR3 finishes, and the germline J gene fills in the end. This chain connects TRBV13-1 to TRBJ2-3; TRBD2 might be the D (5 bases). The V gene's germline CDR1 is NSHNY and CDR2 SYGAGN. The CDR3 has 14 residues. Trimming removed 2 bases from V and 3 bases from J, with 10 bases in between. The sequenced CDR3 bases are TGTGCCAGCAGTGACGGGGTGGGGGCAGAA. Translation gives CASSDGVGAE. The whole CDR3 protein reads CASSDGVGAETLYF.

This clone has just a few counts. Mouse gene names and germline throughout. The sequence runs out 4 residues before the end of the CDR3; the remainder is reconstructed from the germline J gene. The rearrangement uses TRBV26 and TRBJ2-1, with 7 bases identical to TRBD1. The V gene end was trimmed by 0 bases and the J gene end by 5 bases; junction bases not matched to a gene: 4. Germline loops: CDR1 KGHPV, CDR2 FQNQEV (reference sequence). The CDR3 runs 15 residues. The CDR3 bases that were read are TGTGCCAGCAGTCTGTCTAGACAGGGTAATGCT. Translation gives CASSLSRQGNA. The whole CDR3 region reads CASSLSRQGNAEQFF.

This clone was found a few times. Genes and germline are mouse. The CDR3 end lies 4 residues beyond the end of the read and is filled in from the germline J gene. The J gene is TRBJ2-1, the V gene TRBV13-2, with TRBD2 identical over 7 bases. This CDR3 spans 14 amino acids. V dropped 0 bases and J dropped 5; count of bases not matched to a gene: 2. Germline V gene data show CDR1 as NNHNN and CDR2 as SYGAGS (reference sequence). The CDR3 bases that were read are TGTGCCAGCGGTGATGCTTGGGGGGATGCT. It translates to CASGDAWGDA. The complete CDR3 sequence is CASGDAWGDAEQFF.

This clone occurred a few times. Gene names follow the mouse nomenclature. The read ends 4 residues before the CDR3 terminus; that terminus is restored from the germline J gene. The gene calls are TRBV19 and TRBJ2-1, with 11 nucleotides matching TRBD2. The CDR3 has 15 residues. CDR1 is FNHDT, CDR2 SITEND, per germline (reference sequence). The CDR3 bases that were read are TGTGCCAGCAGTATAAAACTGGGGGGGCTGGCT. It is translated as CASSIKLGGLA. The full CDR3 protein is CASSIKLGGLAEQFF.

Points on this clone: Gene names and germline refer to mouse. The observed sequence ends 4 residues before the CDR3 terminus, with the missing tail filled in from the germline J gene. This chain links TRBV5 with TRBJ2-4; maybe TRBD2 (6 bases). The CDR3 contains 17 residues. Germline CDR1 LGHNA, CDR2 YNLKQL (reference sequence). The DNA read from the CDR3 is TGTGCCAGCAGCCAAGATCCCCCGGGGGTGGGGGTAAAC. Protein product: CASSQDPPGVGVN. The full CDR3 reads CASSQDPPGVGVNTLYF.

Worth noting for this clone: Gene names and germline refer to mouse. The DNA ends 4 residues before the CDR3 does, and the rest of the CDR3 is filled in from the germline J gene. In the same sample, other DNA sequences code for this CDR3. The J gene is TRBJ1-2, the V gene TRBV13-2; D gene unclear. Germline CDR1 and CDR2: NNHNN and SYGAGS (reference sequence). V lost 2 bases and J lost 1, with 6 bases in between. The CDR3 consists of 13 residues. The CDR3 DNA, read in part, is TGTGCCAGCGGTGAACAAAAAAACTCC. Translated, it gives CASGEQKNS. The whole CDR3 protein reads CASGEQKNSDYTF.

As concerns this clone: Any gene name here is a mouse gene name. The read ends 4 residues shy of where the CDR3 ends; the end is completed using the germline J gene. The rearrangement links TRBV13-1 to TRBJ1-2, with 9 bases fitting TRBD1. CDR3 length equals 15 residues. CDR1 and CDR2 (germline): NSHNY, SYGAGN. With V trimmed by 0 bases and J by 3 bases, 3 bases remained unmatched. The covered CDR3 bases are TGTGCCAGCAGTGATGAGACAGGGGGGGACTCC. Amino acid sequence: CASSDETGGDS. Given in full, the CDR3 is CASSDETGGDSDYTF.

As concerns this clone: Gene names and germline refer to mouse. The read ends 3 residues before the CDR3 terminus; that terminus is restored from the germline J gene. This chain links TRBV4 with TRBJ1-6; TRBD1 matches 8 bases. TRBJ1-6 is classed as an ORF, of uncertain function. CDR1 and CDR2 from the germline V gene are LGHDT and YNNKQL (reference sequence). The trim removed 3 bases at V and 7 bases at J, leaving 2 bases unmatched. The CDR3 runs 14 residues. The chain's CDR3 is CASSYRGRNSPLYF. The sequenced CDR3 bases are TGTGCCAGCAGCTACAGGGGGCGGAATTCGCCC.

Notes on this clone: Gene names and germline match the mouse. The CDR3 extends 4 residues past the end of the read, so its final part is completed from the germline J gene. V gene TRBV13-1 combines with J gene TRBJ2-3; 12 bases align to TRBD1. The CDR3 consists of 18 residues. The germline V gene has CDR1 NSHNY and CDR2 SYGAGN. Trimming cost V 0 bases and J 1 base; bases outside gene matches: 6. The sequenced part of the CDR3 DNA is TGTGCCAGCAGTGATGCCCCGGGACAGGGGGCGGGTGCAGAA. As protein: CASSDAPGQGAGAE. The complete CDR3 protein is CASSDAPGQGAGAETLYF.